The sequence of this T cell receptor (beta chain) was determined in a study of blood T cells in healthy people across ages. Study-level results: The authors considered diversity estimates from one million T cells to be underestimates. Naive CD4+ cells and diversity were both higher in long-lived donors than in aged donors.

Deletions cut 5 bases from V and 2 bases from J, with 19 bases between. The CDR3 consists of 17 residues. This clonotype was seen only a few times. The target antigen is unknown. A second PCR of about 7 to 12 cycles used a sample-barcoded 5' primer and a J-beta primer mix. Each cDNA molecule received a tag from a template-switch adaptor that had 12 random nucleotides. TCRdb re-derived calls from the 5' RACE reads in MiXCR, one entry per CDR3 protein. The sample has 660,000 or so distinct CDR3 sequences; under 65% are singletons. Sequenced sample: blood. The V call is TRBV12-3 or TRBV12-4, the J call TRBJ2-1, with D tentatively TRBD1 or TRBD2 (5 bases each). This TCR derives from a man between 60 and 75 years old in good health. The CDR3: CASSVQVGDKAYNEQFF. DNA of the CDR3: TGTGCCAGCAGTGTACAGGTCGGGGATAAGGCCTACAATGAGCAGTTCTTC.